This T cell receptor beta chain was identified during a study of blood T cells in healthy people across ages (dated by TCRdb to 2013 to 2016). Regarding the research as a whole: In model experiments, roughly one uniquely barcoded TCR beta cDNA molecule per two T cells was captured by template switching. The study measured age-related changes in TCR beta repertoire diversity using deep sequencing normalized with unique cDNA molecular identifiers. The donors were divided into four age groups: young (average around 15 years), middle-aged (about 39), aged (about 60) and long-lived (82). Donors of different ages were randomly distributed across sequencing lanes to avoid experimental bias. The study analyzed two additional independent replicas of 1 million unique cDNA reads from the same blood draw for two donors, one aged 18 to 29 and one aged 80 or older.

V and J are truncated by 0 bases and 2 bases respectively, leaving an intervening sequence of 7 bases. Taken from the germline V gene, the CDR1 and CDR2 loops are SGHRS and YFSETQ. Counted from cysteine to phenylalanine, this CDR3 has 14 amino acids. The entry retains the CDR3 DNA only, 42 bases that are in frame from base 1. The library was made by 5' RACE. The second PCR ran for about 6 to 11 cycles and used a J-beta primer mix along with a sample-barcoded 5' primer. A template-switch 5' adaptor carrying 12 random nucleotides introduced a unique molecular identifier onto each TCR beta cDNA molecule. Each sample yielded at least 2.5 million CDR3-containing paired-end reads. All of the RNA was converted into first-strand cDNA using the Mint cDNA synthesis kit, with a TRBC-specific oligonucleotide serving as the primer. All cDNA was treated with uracil-DNA glycosylase and then went through a first 18-cycle PCR with the universal primers M1SS and BC2_uni_R. Under the source paper's analysis protocol: For normalization, 1 million high-quality reads, each with a distinct molecular identifier, were randomly selected from each sample. Instead of being binned into consensus sequences, reads with shared molecular identifiers were discarded. MiTCR, run with a Q25 quality threshold and the strictest error-elimination algorithm, handled CDR3 identification, clonotype clustering and error correction. A nonparametric unseen species model with Euler transformation was used to estimate lower-bound total TCR beta diversity. The raw public data were reprocessed by TCRdb itself: fastp quality trimming at Q25, MiXCR clonotype calling, in-frame beta chains only. Rows merge per CDR3 protein into single entries with the most common DNA and genes. TCRdb, not the original authors, processed these V and J calls. The sample table lists around 1,800,000 distinct CDR3 sequences, about two fifths of them with a count of one. 23% of the sample rests with the top ten.

Points the paper makes about the study in general: The CMV infection status of donors was not known, potentially confounding age-related changes in expanded clonotypes. As age increased, observed TCR beta diversity per million T cells dropped in a roughly linear way, and a significant reduction was already evident by age roughly 36. Bulk unsorted PBMC profiling prevented conclusive comparison of naive and antigen-experienced compartments. There was a strong correlation between observed TCR beta diversity and the percentage of naive T cells measured by flow cytometry. Compared with the aged group, the long-lived group had more naive CD4+ T cells, fewer expanded clones and increased TCR diversity, suggesting age selection. Total diversity estimates from one million sequenced T cells were considered lower bounds and underestimates.

Donors were about 36 systemically healthy Caucasian individuals from Russia aged roughly 6 to 90 years. Ten milliliters of peripheral blood were drawn from each donor into EDTA-treated Vacutainer tubes. Ficoll-Paque density-gradient centrifugation was used to isolate PBMCs, with at least 7 million per sample. Total RNA, at least 6 micrograms per sample, was extracted from PBMCs with Trizol reagent. The percentages of naive CD45RAhigh/CD27high T cells were determined by flow cytometry on a PBMC aliquot from every donor. For this clonotype: No cognate antigen has been identified for it. Per-base qualities were not stored, and no clone one base away is much larger.

The TCR sequence derives from a human donor in good health. The sequence joins TRBV5-1 to TRBJ2-3, with no confidently assigned D gene. The sequenced material came from blood. DNA sequence: TGCGCCAGCAGCTTGGATTCAGACACAGATACGCAGTATTTT. Its translation is CASSLDSDTDTQYF.